This T cell receptor beta chain was obtained from a study of T-cell memory formation after mild COVID-19. This clonotype has a count of ten or more. Antigen unknown. 5'RACE with constant-segment primers built TCRalpha and TCRbeta cDNA libraries with UMIs. Using its own MiXCR run on the 5' RACE reads, TCRdb lists one record per CDR3 protein. The table shows around 200,000 distinct CDR3 sequences, with 15% to 20% occurring only once. Whole-study results and caveats: Among contracting clones, CD4+ were mainly CM/EM and CD8+ enriched in EMRA.

This clonotype was obtained from an adult woman who had mild COVID-19 (a few samples of this study predate the infection). Cell type and time point are not known. The sequenced material came from PBMCs or a T cell subset sorted from them (not recorded which).

Here the CDR3 reads CSAREGGAGANVLTF. The CDR3 DNA sequence: TGCAGTGCTAGAGAAGGCGGAGCTGGGGCCAACGTCCTGACTTTC. This sequence joins TRBV20-1 and TRBJ2-6; D uncertain. V was clipped by 0 bases and J by 2 bases, with 8 bases between them. This CDR3 has 15 amino acids. Germline values: CDR1 DFQATT, CDR2 SNEGSKA (reference sequence).